Detailed here is one TCR beta chain. Its antigen is unknown. Base quality data are lacking; no much larger clone is found one base away. CDR1 is given as SGHNT and CDR2 as YYREEE, both from the germline V gene (reference sequence). At the junction V is shortened by 2 bases and J by 4 bases, with 7 bases in between. Its CDR3 holds 13 amino acids, cysteine through phenylalanine. Of all the DNA, just the CDR3 is kept, 39 bases in frame from base 1. This sample was taken from a study of control samples from healthy donors and cancer patients (dated by TCRdb to the early 2020s). The protocol used for the library was the immunoSEQ multiplex PCR assay. Held by TCRdb, this immuneACCESS table contains in-frame sequences only and omits some clones. Under half of the omission traces to an unresolved V gene where checked; the cause of the rest is unknown. The sample records more than 140,000 clones, roughly 89% of which are singletons. The ten top clones hold 6% to 9% of the sample.

The receptor was derived from a man younger than 35 in good health. Sequenced: blood. Here the chain combines TRBV5-4 and TRBJ2-1, with no confidently assigned D gene. The DNA sequence is TGTGCCAGCAGCTTACGGCCATACAATGAGCAGTTCTTC. Its protein reads: CASSLRPYNEQFF.